The following is a T cell receptor beta chain sequence with its context. Its antigen is unidentified. This CDR3 has 16 amino acids. Trimming pared 7 bases from V and 5 bases from J, leaving 21 bases between. Germline V gives CDR1 LGHNT, CDR2 FRNRAP. This specimen belongs to a study of T cells after yellow fever vaccination. Study observations and caveats: Contaminants from the bulk population, in the form of abundant clonotypes, could be found in FACS-sorted repertoires. The study re-detected most primary-vaccination clones after the booster (roughly 95% CD4, around 89% CD8).

5'RACE template switching produced TCR cDNA carrying a universal primer site and UMIs. MiXCR was run by TCRdb on the 5' RACE reads, yielding one entry per CDR3 protein. The sample carries more than 95,000 distinct CDR3 sequences, around 15% recorded once. The V and J genes are TRBV12-5 and TRBJ2-1; no definite D call. This sample comprised CD8+ T cells sorted from PBMCs, obtained 5 days after the yellow fever booster vaccination. The source is a man aged 18 to 30 who received the YFV17D yellow fever vaccine. The CDR3 bases are TGTGCTAGTGCCAACTCACTGGTACAGTTACACAATGAGCAGTTCTTC. Translation: CASANSLVQLHNEQFF.